This TCR beta chain was identified in a study of T cells in Graves' hyperthyroidism and ophthalmopathy. This clonotype was seen repeatedly, ten times or more. Template material for amplifying TCR beta CDR3 regions consisted of RNA transcripts. The HTBI set primed first-round TCR CDR3 RT-PCR. TCRdb fed the multiplex PCR reads into MiXCR, producing one record per CDR3 protein. The table has 380,000 or so distinct CDR3 sequences, roughly 14% seen once. The CDR3 sequence is 16 residues long. J lost 2 bases, V lost 2 bases, and 7 bases had no gene match. CDR1 is MDHEN, CDR2 SYDVKM, per germline. Sequencing input: blood. The J gene is TRBJ2-3, the V gene TRBV28, with 7 bases aligning to TRBD1. The receptor was isolated from a woman in her 30s with Graves' hyperthyroidism. CDR3 residues: CASSLLPGQTTDTQYF. In nucleotides, the CDR3 is TGTGCCAGCAGTTTACTCCCGGGACAGACCACAGATACGCAGTATTTT.